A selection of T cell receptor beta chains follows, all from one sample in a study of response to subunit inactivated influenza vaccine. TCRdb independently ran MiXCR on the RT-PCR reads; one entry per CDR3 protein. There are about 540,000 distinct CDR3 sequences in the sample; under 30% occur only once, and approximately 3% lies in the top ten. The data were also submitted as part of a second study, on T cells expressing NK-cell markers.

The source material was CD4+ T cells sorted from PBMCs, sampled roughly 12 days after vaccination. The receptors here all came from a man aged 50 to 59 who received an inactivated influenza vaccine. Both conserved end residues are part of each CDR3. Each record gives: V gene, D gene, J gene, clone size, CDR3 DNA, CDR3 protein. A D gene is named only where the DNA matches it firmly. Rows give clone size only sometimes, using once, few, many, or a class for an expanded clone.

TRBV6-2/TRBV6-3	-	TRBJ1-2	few	TGTGCCAGCAGTTACAGAGGGGAGAACTATGGCTACACCTTC	CASSYRGENYGYTF
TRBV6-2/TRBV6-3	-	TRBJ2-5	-	TGTGCCAGCAGTTACTCTATCGCGGGGAGCTACCAAGAGACCCAGTACTTC	CASSYSIAGSYQETQYF
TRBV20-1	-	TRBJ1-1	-	TGCAGTGCTAGTTCGGCAGTCGCTGAGAACACTGAAGCTTTCTTT	CSASSAVAENTEAFF
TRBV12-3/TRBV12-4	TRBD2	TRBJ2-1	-	TGTGCCAGCAGAACTCTGGCGGGGGGTTCCTACAATGAGCAGTTCTTC	CASRTLAGGSYNEQFF
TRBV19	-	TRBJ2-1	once	TGTGCCAGTAGTTCGGACTCCTACTGGAGTGAGCAGTTCTTC	CASSSDSYWSEQFF
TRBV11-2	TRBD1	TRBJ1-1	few	TGTGCCAGCAGCTTAGATCGAAGGGGACAGAATGAAGCTTTCTTT	CASSLDRRGQNEAFF
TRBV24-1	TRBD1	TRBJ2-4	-	TGTGCCACCAGTGATGGGACAGGCAAAAACATTCAGTACTTC	CATSDGTGKNIQYF
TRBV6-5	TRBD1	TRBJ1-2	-	TGTGCCAGCAGTTACCGACAGGGAAATGGCTACACCTTC	CASSYRQGNGYTF
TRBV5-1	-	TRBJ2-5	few	TGCGCCAGCAGCTTGGCGGCGACGTACCAAGAGACCCAGTACTTC	CASSLAATYQETQYF
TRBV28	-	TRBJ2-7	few	TGTGCCAGCAGCCAACTGGGGGAGTGGTACGAGCAGTACTTC	CASSQLGEWYEQYF
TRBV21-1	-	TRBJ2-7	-	TGTGCCAGCAGCCTTACGGGACTGAAACCGACCTACGAGCAGTACTTC	CASSLTGLKPTYEQYF
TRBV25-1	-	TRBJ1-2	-	TGTGCCAGCAGTGAATGGGGCTATGGCTACACCTTC	CASSEWGYGYTF
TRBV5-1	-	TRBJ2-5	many	TGCGCCAGCAGCCGAAGGACAAGACAAGAGACCCAGTACTTC	CASSRRTRQETQYF
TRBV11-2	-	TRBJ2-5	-	TGTGCCAGCAGCTTAGACCACAGGGCTCAAGAGACCCAGTACTTC	CASSLDHRAQETQYF
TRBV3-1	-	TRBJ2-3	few	TGTGCCAGCAGGACCGCCGGAGATACGCAGTATTTT	CASRTAGDTQYF
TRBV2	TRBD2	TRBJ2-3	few	TGTGCCAGCGTTCGGCTAGCGGACACAGATACGCAGTATTTT	CASVRLADTDTQYF
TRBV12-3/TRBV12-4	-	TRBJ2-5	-	TGTGCCAGCATCAAGGGGACCCCTCGGGGGGAGACCCAGTACTTC	CASIKGTPRGETQYF
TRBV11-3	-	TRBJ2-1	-	TGTGCCAGCAGCTTAAATAGCGGCGTACACAATGAGCAGTTCTTC	CASSLNSGVHNEQFF
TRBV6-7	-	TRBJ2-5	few	TGTGCCAGCAGGATCGCCGAGACCCAGTACTTC	CASRIAETQYF
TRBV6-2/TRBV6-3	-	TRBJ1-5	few	TGTGCCAGCAGTTATGGGGCAGGTTACCAGCCCCAGCATTTT	CASSYGAGYQPQHF
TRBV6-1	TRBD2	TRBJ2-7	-	TGTGCCAGCAGAGGACTAGCGGGAGTCGTCGAGCAGTACTTC	CASRGLAGVVEQYF
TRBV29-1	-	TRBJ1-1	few	TGCAGCGTTGCGGGGCGGGTGAACACTGAAGCTTTCTTT	CSVAGRVNTEAFF
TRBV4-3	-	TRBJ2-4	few	TGCGCCAGCAGCCAAGACGCAGGAATGGGAAAAAACATTCAGTACTTC	CASSQDAGMGKNIQYF
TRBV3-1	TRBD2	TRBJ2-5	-	TGTGCCAGCAGCCGGTCTAGCGGGGCTGACCAAGAGACCCAGTACTTC	CASSRSSGADQETQYF
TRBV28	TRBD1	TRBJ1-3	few	TGTGCCAGCAAGGGACAGGGAAATCCTCTCGGAAACACCATATATTTT	CASKGQGNPLGNTIYF
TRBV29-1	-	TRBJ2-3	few	TGCAGCGTGGCGGAGCGGGTCACAGATACGCAGTATTTT	CSVAERVTDTQYF
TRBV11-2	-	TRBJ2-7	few	TGTGCCAGCAGCTTAGTTCTCGGGAGCCTCATCTCCTACGAGCAGTACTTC	CASSLVLGSLISYEQYF
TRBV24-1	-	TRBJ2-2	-	TGTGCCACCGGACAGAGCTCCACCGGGGAGCTGTTTTTT	CATGQSSTGELFF